The present T cell receptor beta chain was sequenced within a study of read filtering for tumor transcriptome and immune sequencing. Study details: By R-ISS, stages I, II and III held 8, 16 and 7 patients.

The library was built from 400 ng RNA with molecular barcoded adaptors for alpha/delta and beta/gamma chains. TCRdb re-called the reads through MiXCR, storing one row per CDR3 protein. This sample carries 120,000 or so distinct CDR3 sequences, roughly 13% of them seen once, and the ten largest clones take 11%. Study conclusions and caveats: Correlation between methods rose after single-read clonotypes were removed.

This clonotype was found many times. The target antigen is unknown. The CDR3 consists of 15 residues. The germline CDR1 and CDR2 sequences are SGHTA and FQGNSA. Trimming left V 5 bases short and J 6 bases short, with 16 bases between. The chain recombines TRBV7-2 with TRBJ1-4; D call uncertain. The specimen sequenced was a population of CD138-negative cells sorted from bone marrow. The clonotype comes from a donor aged 40 or over with multiple myeloma. The CDR3 sequence is CASSPVVGSDEKLFF. The CDR3 DNA sequence: TGTGCCAGCAGCCCAGTTGTCGGTAGTGATGAAAAACTGTTTTTT.